Presented here are 15 T cell receptor beta chains from one specimen sequenced in a study of prognosis after radiotherapy for stage I lung cancer (dated by TCRdb to about 2021). Reads for this sample came from an Illumina HiSeq 3000. Two rounds of multiplex PCR were used to amplify the TCR beta CDR3 region from genomic DNA. In the first round of PCR, primers specific to each TRBV and TRBJ gene were used, and the primer sequences are filed in Chinese patent CN105087789A. TCRdb reprocessed the public reads (quality trimming at Q25 with fastp, clone calling with MiXCR) and kept in-frame beta chains. Each entry merges the rows of one CDR3 protein and shows their most common DNA and genes. The sample includes around 51,000 distinct CDR3 sequences, with under 45% observed a single time. The biggest ten clones account for approximately 9% of the sample. Sequenced here: PBMCs, sampled before or after stereotactic body radiation therapy (not recorded which). The source of these receptors is a donor over 45 with non-small cell lung cancer.

The chain links TRBV5-1 to TRBJ2-2, with 7 bases fitting TRBD1. The CDR3 contains 20 residues. The germline V gene encodes CDR1 SGHRS and CDR2 YFSETQ. Losses at the gene ends were 3 bases for V and 4 bases for J; bases not matched to a gene: 21. The CDR3 DNA reads TGCGCCAGCAGCTCCCAAAGGACAGGAGCCTTAGGGCAAGGCACCGGGGAGCTGTTTTTT. Protein sequence: CASSSQRTGALGQGTGELFF.

This clonotype was counted ten times or more. The V call is TRBV4-3, the J call TRBJ2-1, with 8 bases aligning to TRBD2. The CDR3 sequence is 15 residues long. Germline V CDR1 and CDR2: LGHNA, YSLEER. Trimming removed 3 bases from V and 7 bases from J; junction bases left unmatched: 8. The CDR3 nucleotides are TGCGCCAGCAGCCACGCGCTAGCGGGCCTAAATGAGCAGTTCTTC. This sequence encodes CASSHALAGLNEQFF.

This clonotype was detected ten times or more. The chain employs TRBV7-9 and TRBJ2-1; D gene uncertain. This CDR3 contains 13 residues. Trimming cost V 6 bases and J 5 bases, with 11 bases left between them. The germline V gene has CDR1 SEHNR and CDR2 FQNEAQ (reference sequence). The DNA for the CDR3 is TGTGCCAGCAGTCCTAGGGCCCACAATGAGCAGTTCTTC. Translated: CASSPRAHNEQFF.

This clonotype was seen ten or more times. The chain couples TRBV6-1 to TRBJ2-2, with a possible D match to TRBD2 (6 bases). Trimming took off 10 bases at V and 4 bases at J, with 16 bases between the two ends. The germline CDR1 and CDR2 sequences are MNHNS and SASEGT. The CDR3 sequence is 14 residues long. CDR3 region: CATSIGGVTGELFF. The CDR3 DNA reads TGTGCCACCAGCATAGGCGGGGTCACCGGGGAGCTGTTTTTT.

This clonotype was detected many times. V usage is TRBV4-1 and J usage is TRBJ2-2; TRBD1 aligns across 8 bases. Trimming removed 3 bases from V and 1 base from J; junction bases left unmatched: 10. Germline V gives CDR1 MGHRA, CDR2 YSYEKL. The CDR3 has 18 residues. CDR3 amino acids: CASSHPITGTGNTGELFF. Here the CDR3 DNA reads TGCGCCAGCAGCCACCCCATAACGGGGACAGGGAACACCGGGGAGCTGTTTTTT.

This clonotype was seen repeatedly, ten times or more. The chain is built from TRBV6-5 and TRBJ2-1; 9 bases map to TRBD2. The germline V gene has CDR1 MNHEY and CDR2 SVGAGI. V shed 1 base, J shed 6 bases, and the junction held 4 bases outside the gene matches. CDR3 length equals 15 residues. CDR3 sequence: CASSYWREGRNEQFF. The CDR3 region has the DNA TGTGCCAGCAGTTACTGGCGGGAGGGCCGCAATGAGCAGTTCTTC.

This clonotype has a count of ten or more. V gene TRBV5-6 combines with J gene TRBJ2-1, with D maybe TRBD2 (5 bases). V lost 4 bases, J lost 8 bases, and 16 bases lay in between. CDR3 length: 14 residues. Germline loops: CDR1 SGHDT, CDR2 YYEEEE. The CDR3 DNA sequence: TGTGCCAGCAGCCTTCCGAGGGCTACCGATGAGCAGTTCTTC. This encodes CASSLPRATDEQFF.

In this sample, this clonotype turned up many times. The rearrangement links TRBV3-2 to TRBJ1-3. TRBV3-2 is a pseudogene. The CDR3 is made up of 13 amino acids. The CDR3 region has the DNA TGTGCCAGGTGGGCTAGGGCTGGAAACACCATATATTTT. Translation gives CARWARAGNTIYF.

Ten or more counts support this clonotype. CDR3: CSAGRGGTGGNEQYF. The DNA of the CDR3 is TGCAGTGCCGGGCGGGGAGGGACAGGGGGCAACGAGCAGTACTTC. The chain uses TRBV20-1 and TRBJ2-7; 12 nucleotides agree with TRBD1. The CDR3 covers 15 residues. Germline values: CDR1 DFQATT, CDR2 SNEGSKA (reference sequence). V trimming: 6 bases; J trimming: 5 bases; junction bases outside the gene matches: 11.

The rearrangement joins TRBV24-1 to TRBJ1-2; D is ambiguous. With 4 bases removed from V and 6 bases from J, the gap between germline ends came to 20 bases. Germline V gene lookup returns CDR1 KGHDR and CDR2 SFDVKD. The CDR3 consists of 16 residues. The CDR3 loop reads CATSDKTKGGIHGYTF. Written as DNA, the CDR3 is TGTGCCACCAGTGACAAAACAAAGGGCGGGATCCATGGCTACACCTTC.

Concerning this clonotype: A read error may account for a junction end that differs from germline. V is TRBV20-1 and J is TRBJ2-1, with TRBD1 identical over 8 bases. CDR3 length equals 14 residues. Germline V gene lookup returns CDR1 DFQATT and CDR2 SNEGSKA (reference sequence). The CDR3 region has the DNA TGCAGTGATAGCATGGGGACAGGTCTCAATGAGCAGCTCTTC. It specifies CSDSMGTGLNEQLF.

There are many counts of this clonotype. The chain combines TRBV29-1 with TRBJ1-1; D is unresolved. The CDR3 sequence is 14 residues long. The V gene lost 7 bases and the J gene lost 5 bases, with 20 bases spanning the gap. CDR1 and CDR2 from the germline V gene are SQVTM and ANQGSEA. DNA for the CDR3: TGCAGCGCTCTTGGACGGATTCTTGGGACTGAAGCTTTCTTT. Encoded protein: CSALGRILGTEAFF.

In its sample, this clonotype was seen many times. V usage is TRBV30 and J usage is TRBJ2-5; D is possibly TRBD2 (6 bases). Germline assignment: CDR1 GTSNPN and CDR2 SVGIG (reference sequence). With 1 base removed from V and 10 bases from J, the gap between germline ends came to 19 bases. This CDR3 contains 14 residues. CDR3 DNA sequence: TGTGCCTGGAGTGGGGACTGGGCAGGTGGTATCCAGTACTTC. This encodes CAWSGDWAGGIQYF.

This clonotype was recorded many times. The germline gene is not matched at one end of the junction; a read error may be the cause. The chain combines TRBV7-7 with TRBJ2-5; TRBD2 agrees at 7 bases. The CDR3 sequence is 13 residues long. Per the germline V gene, CDR1 is SSHAT and CDR2 is FNYEAQ (reference sequence). This CDR3 is CASSPSGVGTQYF. The CDR3 nucleotides read TGTGCTAGCAGCCCAAGCGGGGTGGGGACCCAGTACTTC.

The chain uses TRBV15 and TRBJ2-3; 9 positions agree with TRBD1. The V gene's germline CDR1 is LNHNV and CDR2 YYDKDF (reference sequence). The CDR3 spans 15 residues. V gave up 4 bases and J gave up 7 bases; unmatched junction bases: 9. CDR3 sequence reads: CATSIGDRVSYTQYF. The CDR3, as DNA: TGTGCCACCAGCATAGGGGACAGGGTCTCATATACGCAGTATTTT.